This T cell receptor (beta chain) was profiled in a study of beta chain features in type 1 diabetes. Looked up from germline, CDR1 is SGHTA and CDR2 is FQGNSA. The CDR3 is made up of 13 amino acids. Losses at the gene ends were 6 bases for V and 5 bases for J; bases not matched to a gene: 3. As every portion of the isolated RNA was reverse transcribed, the sequencing read expressed TCRB transcripts. The method was immunoSEQ multiplex PCR; TCRdb's version includes in-frame clones alone and lacks a portion of them. The sample records 900,000 or so clones, 15% to 20% being singletons. A few counts support this clone. What it binds is not known. Study results and caveats: Cells carrying high TCR expression could end up over-represented when cDNA is sequenced.

The origin of this receptor is a woman between 18 and 29 years old in good health. The V and J genes are TRBV7-2 and TRBJ2-5, with 10 positions matching TRBD2. Sequenced sample: naive CD4+ T cells from blood. CDR3 DNA: TGTGCCAGCAGGAGCGGGGGGGGTGAGACCCAGTACTTC. This encodes CASRSGGGETQYF.